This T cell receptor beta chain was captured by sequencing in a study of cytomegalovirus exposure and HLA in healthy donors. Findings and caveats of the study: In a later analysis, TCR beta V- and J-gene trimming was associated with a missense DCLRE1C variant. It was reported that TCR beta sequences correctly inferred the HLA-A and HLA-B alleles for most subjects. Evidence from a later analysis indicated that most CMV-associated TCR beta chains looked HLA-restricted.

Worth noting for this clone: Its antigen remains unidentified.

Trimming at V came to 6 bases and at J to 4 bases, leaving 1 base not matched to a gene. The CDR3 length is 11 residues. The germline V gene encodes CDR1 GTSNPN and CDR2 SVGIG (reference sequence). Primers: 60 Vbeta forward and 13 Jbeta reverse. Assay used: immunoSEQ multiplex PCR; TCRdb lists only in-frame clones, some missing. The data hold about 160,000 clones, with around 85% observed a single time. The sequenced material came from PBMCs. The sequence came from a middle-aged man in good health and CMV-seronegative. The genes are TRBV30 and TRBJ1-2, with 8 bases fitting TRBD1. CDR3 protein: CACGQGYGYTF. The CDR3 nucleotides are TGTGCCTGTGGACAGGGCTATGGCTACACCTTC.